A single sample gave rise to the 15 T cell receptor beta chains below, sequenced in a study of blood T cell repertoires in COVID-19. Assay: immunoSEQ multiplex PCR; the TCRdb copy retains only in-frame clones and omits some. The sample has about 270,000 clones; 85% to 90% are singletons. Sequencing input: PBMCs or T cells enriched from blood (not recorded which). The source of these receptors is a woman between 18 and 29 years old who had recovered from COVID-19.

The genes are TRBV19 and TRBJ1-5, with 10 bases identical to TRBD1. The CDR3 totals 15 residues. V trimming: 4 bases; J trimming: 6 bases; junction bases outside the gene matches: 6. Germline CDR1 LNHDA, CDR2 SQIVND (reference sequence). CDR3 sequence reads: CASSTTGTGVQPQHF. CDR3 DNA sequence: TGTGCCAGTAGTACGACCGGGACAGGGGTTCAGCCCCAGCATTTT.

V and J are TRBV15 and TRBJ1-1; tentatively, D is TRBD1 (6 bases). With 8 bases removed from V and 0 bases from J, the gap between germline ends came to 7 bases. CDR1 LNHNV and CDR2 YYDKDF come from the germline V gene (reference sequence). This CDR3 has 12 amino acids. The CDR3, as DNA: TGTGCCACCGGGGGCATGAACACTGAAGCTTTCTTT. It translates to CATGGMNTEAFF.

This clone occurred a few times. V gene TRBV5-1 combines with J gene TRBJ2-1; 7 bases are a match to TRBD2. Trimming took 2 bases from V and 9 from J; bases not matched to a gene: 8. The CDR3 is 14 residues long. CDR1 and CDR2 from the germline V gene are SGHRS and YFSETQ. The DNA of the CDR3 is TGCGCCAGCAGCTTAAGCACTAGCGTGCGTGAGCAGTTCTTC. This gives the protein CASSLSTSVREQFF.

This clone was seen a handful of times. The chain recombines TRBV28 with TRBJ1-1, with 8 positions matching TRBD1. The germline V gene has CDR1 MDHEN and CDR2 SYDVKM. This CDR3 region has 16 residues. V trimming: 7 bases; J trimming: 0 bases; junction bases outside the gene matches: 10. CDR3 nucleotides: TGTGCCAGCATAGGACAGGGCGGATACATGAACACTGAAGCTTTCTTT. Translation gives CASIGQGGYMNTEAFF.

This clone was observed a single time. J is TRBJ1-6 and V is TRBV2; D not resolved. V gave up 6 bases and J gave up 6 bases, with 9 bases separating them. The CDR3 covers 13 residues. Germline CDR1 and CDR2: SNHLY and FYNNEI. The CDR3 DNA is TGTGCCAGCAGGGCAGAGGGTAATTCACCCCTCCACTTT. This encodes CASRAEGNSPLHF.

The rearrangement joins TRBV7-9 to TRBJ1-4; 9 bases line up with TRBD1. The length of the CDR3 is 14 residues. Germline CDR1 and CDR2: SEHNR and FQNEAQ (reference sequence). With V trimmed by 5 bases and J by 7 bases, 5 bases remained unmatched. CDR3 DNA sequence: TGTGCCAGCAGCAGACAGGGGGGAGTTGAAAAACTGTTTTTT. Amino acids: CASSRQGGVEKLFF.

The J gene is TRBJ2-5, the V gene TRBV6-4; tentative D call: TRBD2 (6 bases). CDR3 length equals 13 residues. Germline loops: CDR1 MRHNA, CDR2 SNTAGT. Trimming took 5 bases from V and 4 from J, leaving 11 bases between them. The CDR3 sequence: CASSRREGETQYF. The CDR3 bases are TGTGCCAGCAGTAGGCGGGAAGGAGAGACCCAGTACTTC.

V gene TRBV2 combines with J gene TRBJ1-6; 7 positions match TRBD1. V was clipped by 2 bases and J by 13 bases; unmatched bases: 8. Germline CDR1 SNHLY, CDR2 FYNNEI. The CDR3 is made up of 14 amino acids. The chain's CDR3 is CASSETTGPSPLHF. In DNA, the CDR3 is TGTGCCAGCAGTGAAACGACAGGGCCCTCGCCCCTCCACTTT.

The gene calls are TRBV28 and TRBJ1-4, with 7 bases identical to TRBD1. The CDR3 spans 18 residues. Germline CDR1 reads MDHEN; CDR2 reads SYDVKM. J was trimmed by 7 bases and V by 5 bases; bases with no gene match: 19. The CDR3 coding sequence is TGTGCCAGCAGTCCCCGACTAGGGACAGCCACGGAAGGTGAAAAACTGTTTTTT. It translates to CASSPRLGTATEGEKLFF.

The J gene is TRBJ1-3, the V gene TRBV30, with a possible D match to TRBD1 (6 bases). Trimming shortened V by 5 bases and J by 6 bases, and 14 bases separated the two germline ends. Germline CDR1 reads GTSNPN; CDR2 reads SVGIG (reference sequence). CDR3 length: 13 residues. DNA for the CDR3: TGTGCCTGGGCACCGGGACAACTAAACACCATATATTTT. This sequence encodes CAWAPGQLNTIYF. The whole variable domain, remainder taken from reference TRBV30 and TRBJ1-3, is SQTIHQWPATLVQPVGSPLSLECTVEGTSNPNLYWYRQAAGRGLQLLFYSVGIGQISSEVPQNLSASRPQDRQFILSSKKLLLSDSGFYLCAWAPGQLNTIYFGEGSWLTVV.

V and J are TRBV2 and TRBJ1-1; D may be TRBD1 (6 bases). Between the trimmed V and J ends, which lost 2 bases and 1 base, there was a span of 8 bases. CDR1 SNHLY and CDR2 FYNNEI come from the germline V gene. This CDR3 has 14 residues. For the CDR3, the DNA is TGTGCCAGCAGTGAACAGGGGAAGAACACTGAAGCTTTCTTT. It codes for CASSEQGKNTEAFF.

This clone showed up just once. V and J are TRBV28 and TRBJ1-6; D ambiguous. V was trimmed by 5 bases and J by 7 bases, leaving 9 bases between them. Germline CDR1 is MDHEN and CDR2 is SYDVKM. This CDR3 is 13 amino acids long. CDR3 nucleotide sequence: TGTGCCAGCAGTCCCCCAGAAAATTCACCCCTCCACTTT. It codes for CASSPPENSPLHF.

V and J are TRBV9 and TRBJ2-2; 9 positions agree with TRBD2. The CDR3 totals 17 residues. The ends lost 0 bases at V and 6 bases at J; junction bases unmatched: 9. Per the germline V gene, CDR1 is SGDLS and CDR2 is YYNGEE. The CDR3 loop is CASSVGESRGGAGELFF. In DNA, the CDR3 is TGTGCCAGCAGCGTAGGAGAGTCGCGGGGGGGCGCCGGGGAGCTGTTTTTT. The full variable domain, its missing parts supplied by reference TRBV9 and TRBJ2-2, is DSGVTQTPKHLITATGQRVTLRCSPRSGDLSVYWYQQSLDQGLQFLIQYYNGEERAKGNILERFSAQQFPDLHSELNLSSLELGDSALYFCASSVGESRGGAGELFFGEGSRLTVL.

This clone was seen just once. The J gene is TRBJ2-1, the V gene TRBV28, with a possible D match to TRBD1 (8 bases). The CDR3 consists of 16 residues. The V end lost 6 bases, the J end lost 0 bases, and 15 bases lay between the germline ends. CDR1 is MDHEN, CDR2 SYDVKM, per germline. The DNA for the CDR3 is TGTGCCAGCAGCCCACACAGGGGGGGCTCCTACAATGAGCAGTTCTTC. Residues: CASSPHRGGSYNEQFF.

The chain recombines TRBV4-1 with TRBJ2-5; D gene uncertain. The CDR3 is 12 amino acids. The V and J ends lost 5 bases and 4 bases respectively, with 8 bases between them. From germline, CDR1 is MGHRA and CDR2 YSYEKL. The CDR3 nucleotides are TGCGCCAGCAGCTCAATCGGAGAGACCCAGTACTTC. Translation: CASSSIGETQYF.